The 29 T cell receptor beta chains below come from one sample, sequenced in a study of CD8+CD57+ T cells in acquired aplastic anemia. CDR3 and TCR beta VDJ profiling relied on a genomic DNA template. TCRdb re-called the reads with MiXCR, one entry per CDR3 protein. The sample includes 100,000 to 150,000 distinct CDR3 sequences, 41% seen only once; the top ten take around 8.4%. Sample: sorted CD4+, CD8+, or CD8+CD57+ T cells (not recorded which) from PBMCs. The origin of the receptors is a human donor in good health, serving as a control.

The V and J genes are TRBV5-1 and TRBJ1-2, with D unresolved. V was trimmed by 0 bases and J by 0 bases, leaving 6 bases between them. The CDR3 is 14 amino acids. The V gene's germline CDR1 is SGHRS and CDR2 YFSETQ. As DNA, the CDR3 is TGCGCCAGCAGCTTGGAGGTAGCTAACTATGGCTACACCTTC. Translated: CASSLEVANYGYTF. Full variable domain (missing parts from reference TRBV5-1 and TRBJ1-2): KAGVTQTPRYLIKTRGQQVTLSCSPISGHRSVSWYQQTPGQGLQFLFEYFSETQRNKGNFPGRFSGRQFSNSRSEMNVSTLELGDSALYLCASSLEVANYGYTFGSGTRLTVV.

The rearrangement joins TRBV10-3 to TRBJ1-2, with TRBD1 matching over 7 bases. The germline V gene has CDR1 ENHRY and CDR2 SYGVKD. Trimming removed 5 bases from V and 3 bases from J; junction bases left unmatched: 6. The CDR3 is 14 residues long. CDR3 coding DNA: TGTGCCATCAGTAGGGGTGGGACAGACTATGGCTACACCTTC. Residues: CAISRGGTDYGYTF.

This clonotype was detected a few times. Being one base from a much bigger clone, this may be a read error. The genes are TRBV2 and TRBJ1-1; D not resolved. There are 14 residues in the CDR3. The V gene's germline CDR1 is SNHLY and CDR2 FYNNEI. V lost 6 bases and J lost 4, with 15 bases in between. The CDR3 loop reads CASREADLSTEAFF. The CDR3 DNA reads TGTGCCAGCAGGGAGGCAGACCTGAGCACTGAAGCTTTCTTT. The full variable domain, rest sourced from reference TRBV2 and TRBJ1-1, is EPEVTQTPSHQVTQMGQEVILRCVPISNHLYFYWYRQILGQKVEFLVSFYNNEISEKSEIFDDQFSVERPDGSNFTLKIRSTKLEDSAMYFCASREADLSTEAFFGQGTRLTVV.

This clonotype was detected many times. This chain connects TRBV7-2 to TRBJ2-4, with D possibly being TRBD2 (6 bases). The CDR3 is made up of 13 amino acids. Germline CDR1 and CDR2: SGHTA and FQGNSA. Trimming removed 0 bases from V and 8 bases from J, with 8 bases in between. The chain's CDR3 is CASSLAGGDIQYF. The CDR3 nucleotides are TGTGCCAGCAGCTTAGCGGGCGGGGACATTCAGTACTTC.

This clonotype was seen only a few times. The J gene is TRBJ1-6, the V gene TRBV7-9; 9 nucleotides line up with TRBD1. Germline lookup yields CDR1 SEHNR and CDR2 FQNEAQ (reference sequence). This CDR3 comprises 15 residues. V was clipped by 5 bases and J by 4 bases; unmatched bases: 3. The CDR3, as DNA: TGTGCCAGCAGCCGAGACAGGGGGTATAATTCACCCCTCCACTTT. Amino acids: CASSRDRGYNSPLHF.

The J gene is TRBJ1-6, the V gene TRBV5-1, with D uncertain. Germline CDR1 is SGHRS and CDR2 is YFSETQ. V was pared by 4 bases and J by 0 bases, with 20 bases between. There are 19 residues in the CDR3. The CDR3 region has the DNA TGCGCCAGCAGCATACTCAATCTGGACGTAAGCTCCTATAATTCACCCCTCCACTTT. It specifies CASSILNLDVSSYNSPLHF.

This clonotype was counted many times. The chain couples TRBV4-1 to TRBJ1-3, with D unclear. The ends were cut back, 0 bases at V and 2 bases at J, with 14 bases in the middle. Germline-derived CDR1 and CDR2 are MGHRA and YSYEKL. This CDR3 comprises 17 residues. CDR3 DNA sequence: TGCGCCAGCAGCCAAGATCCAAGAGGGAAAGCTGGAAACACCATATATTTT. This encodes CASSQDPRGKAGNTIYF.

The chain carries TRBV11-2 and TRBJ1-4, with D hard to call. Germline V lookup: CDR1 SGHAT, CDR2 FQNNGV. Trimming left V 3 bases short and J 6 bases short, with 11 bases between. The CDR3 has 14 residues. The CDR3 DNA is TGTGCCAGCAGCTTCTACAGAGATGATGAAAAACTGTTTTTT. Protein: CASSFYRDDEKLFF. Combining the CDR3 with reference TRBV11-2 and TRBJ1-4 gives the whole variable domain EAGVAQSPRYKIIEKRQSVAFWCNPISGHATLYWYQQILGQGPKLLIQFQNNGVVDDSQLPKDRFSAERLKGVDSTLKIQPAKLEDSAVYLCASSFYRDDEKLFFGSGTQLSVL.

There are many counts of this clonotype. The rearrangement uses TRBV4-1 and TRBJ1-6; the D is unclear. Trimming stripped 0 bases from V and 10 bases from J, with 13 bases between. The CDR3 runs 15 residues. Germline lookup yields CDR1 MGHRA and CDR2 YSYEKL. The CDR3 region is CASSQEWAGRSPLHF. The CDR3 DNA sequence: TGCGCCAGCAGCCAAGAATGGGCCGGGAGGTCACCCCTCCACTTT.

This clonotype was counted at least ten times. CDR3 sequence reads: CASSSHLGQAMNTEAFF. The CDR3 bases are TGTGCCAGTAGTTCTCATCTTGGACAGGCCATGAACACTGAAGCTTTCTTT. The V gene is TRBV19, the J gene TRBJ1-1; the match to TRBD1 covers 7 bases. The CDR3 contains 17 residues. The V and J ends lost 5 bases and 0 bases, in that order; junction bases with no gene match: 12. Germline assignment: CDR1 LNHDA and CDR2 SQIVND (reference sequence).

As to this clonotype: A read error may explain this, as a much larger clone is one base away. The gene calls are TRBV27 and TRBJ2-7; no clear D gene. Germline V lookup: CDR1 MNHEY, CDR2 SMNVEV (reference sequence). The CDR3 spans 14 residues. CDR3 sequence reads: CASRGITGSYERYF. The CDR3 DNA is TGTGCCAGCAGAGGGATAACTGGGTCCTACGAGCGGTACTTC.

As DNA, the CDR3 is TGTGCCAGCAGTGATAGGACAGGGGGTAACACTGAAGCTTTCTTT. Its translation is CASSDRTGGNTEAFF. This chain links TRBV6-1 with TRBJ1-1; 10 nucleotides line up with TRBD1. The germline V gene encodes CDR1 MNHNS and CDR2 SASEGT. Trimming at V came to 3 bases and at J to 2 bases, leaving 3 bases not matched to a gene. The CDR3 contains 15 residues.

This chain links TRBV27 with TRBJ2-7; TRBD2 matches at 9 bases. The V and J ends lost 3 bases and 0 bases, in that order; junction bases with no gene match: 6. Germline V gives CDR1 MNHEY, CDR2 SMNVEV (reference sequence). The CDR3 extends over 16 amino acids. CDR3: CASSFRLAGNSYEQYF. In DNA form, the CDR3 reads TGTGCCAGCAGTTTTCGGCTAGCGGGGAACTCCTACGAGCAGTACTTC.

This clonotype was detected a few times. The rearrangement links TRBV10-3 to TRBJ1-6, with 9 bases lining up with TRBD1. CDR3 length: 16 residues. With 0 bases clipped from V and 13 bases from J, the junction kept 10 bases outside the gene matches. Germline values: CDR1 ENHRY, CDR2 SYGVKD. The CDR3 here is CAISESRQGTGSPLHF. CDR3 coding DNA: TGTGCCATCAGTGAGTCTCGACAGGGGACAGGGTCGCCCCTCCACTTT.

V is TRBV24-1 and J is TRBJ2-1; D ambiguous. The V end lost 5 bases, the J end lost 8 bases, and 18 bases lay between the germline ends. Looked up from germline, CDR1 is KGHDR and CDR2 is SFDVKD. The CDR3 has 15 residues. The DNA of the CDR3 is TGTGCCACCAGTGGGGGTTCAGCAAGAGTGGATGAGCAGTTCTTC. Translated: CATSGGSARVDEQFF.

This clonotype was counted many times. A much larger clone differs by one base, so this may be a read error. V and J are TRBV6-1 and TRBJ2-7; possible D gene TRBD2, 6 bases. The V gene's germline CDR1 is MNHNS and CDR2 SASEGT. The CDR3 runs to 14 residues. V dropped 3 bases and J dropped 0 bases, with 9 bases sitting between them. This CDR3 reads CASSDGGISYEQYF. The CDR3 nucleotides read TGTGCCAGCAGTGACGGGGGAATCTCCTACGAGCAGTACTTC.

This clonotype was recorded at least ten times. The chain recombines TRBV9 with TRBJ1-5; D remains ambiguous. CDR1 is SGDLS and CDR2 is YYNGEE in the germline V gene. The CDR3 consists of 14 residues. Between the trimmed V and J ends, which lost 0 bases and 8 bases, there was a span of 12 bases. The CDR3 reads CASSVGPEVEPQHF. In DNA, the CDR3 is TGTGCCAGCAGCGTAGGTCCCGAGGTGGAGCCCCAGCATTTT.

This clonotype appeared a single time. V and J are TRBV6-5 and TRBJ2-7; TRBD1 is a possible D gene (6 bases). Trimming shortened V by 2 bases and J by 3 bases, and 11 bases separated the two germline ends. The germline V gene encodes CDR1 MNHEY and CDR2 SVGAGI. This CDR3 has 14 residues. CDR3 region: CASSYQGRGYEQYF. Written as DNA, the CDR3 is TGTGCCAGCAGTTACCAGGGCAGGGGCTACGAGCAGTACTTC.

This clonotype came up many times. This chain uses TRBV9 with TRBJ2-3, with TRBD2 identical over 12 bases. This CDR3 comprises 16 residues. V lost 0 bases, J lost 5 bases, and 4 bases stayed unmatched. CDR1 is SGDLS and CDR2 is YYNGEE in the germline V gene. The CDR3, as DNA: TGTGCCAGCAGCGTAGGGCTAGCGGGAGGGGTAGATACGCAGTATTTT. This gives the protein CASSVGLAGGVDTQYF.

This clonotype was found a few times. The chain joins TRBV30 to TRBJ1-1, with 8 bases aligning to TRBD1. This CDR3 has 13 amino acids. Per germline, CDR1 GTSNPN and CDR2 SVGIG (reference sequence). The V segment lost 0 bases and the J segment 11 bases; nucleotides outside the gene matches: 8. DNA of the CDR3: TGTGCCTGGAGTGTAGAGGACAGGGTCGGTGCTTTCTTT. It yields the protein CAWSVEDRVGAFF.

Points on this clonotype: A much larger clone differs by one base, so this may be a read error. V and J are TRBV5-1 and TRBJ1-5, with 8 bases identical to TRBD1. The V gene end was trimmed by 4 bases and the J gene end by 5 bases; junction bases not matched to a gene: 11. Germline V gives CDR1 SGHRS, CDR2 YFSETQ. This CDR3 region has 16 residues. CDR3 sequence: CASSPSGGQDDQPQHF. CDR3 nucleotides: TGCGCCAGCAGCCCCTCGGGGGGACAGGACGATCAGCCCCAGCATTTT. The full variable domain, its missing parts supplied by reference TRBV5-1 and TRBJ1-5, is KAGVTQTPRYLIKTRGQQVTLSCSPISGHRSVSWYQQTPGQGLQFLFEYFSETQRNKGNFPGRFSGRQFSNSRSEMNVSTLELGDSALYLCASSPSGGQDDQPQHFGDGTRLSIL.

This rearrangement joins TRBV6-1 to TRBJ1-1, with D maybe TRBD1 (6 bases). The length of the CDR3 is 13 residues. In germline, CDR1 is MNHNS, CDR2 SASEGT. Trimming stripped 7 bases from V and 6 bases from J, with 15 bases between. The CDR3 bases are TGTGCCAGCAAGGTGGCAGGGGAGCCTGAAGCTTTCTTT. This gives the protein CASKVAGEPEAFF.

This clonotype was found many times. This rearrangement joins TRBV12-3 or TRBV12-4 to TRBJ1-2; 7 bases are shared with TRBD1. Losses at the gene ends were 4 bases for V and 4 bases for J; bases not matched to a gene: 6. CDR3 length: 14 residues. CDR3 bases: TGTGCCAGCAGTTCTACAGGGGATTCCTATGGCTACACCTTC. Protein: CASSSTGDSYGYTF.

Note on this clonotype: At one end, the junction sequence differs from germline, possibly due to a read error. The chain uses TRBV19 and TRBJ2-2, with TRBD2 matching 10 bases. From germline, CDR1 is LNHDA and CDR2 SQIVND (reference sequence). The CDR3 is made up of 16 amino acids. The CDR3 coding sequence is TGTGCCAGTAGGGTCCTAGCGGGAGCGGACACCGGGGAGCTGCTTTTT. It yields the protein CASRVLAGADTGELLF.

The chain joins TRBV27 to TRBJ2-1; tentatively, D is TRBD2 (6 bases). The CDR3 contains 16 residues. Trimming pared 0 bases from V and 4 bases from J, leaving 13 bases between. Germline-derived CDR1 and CDR2 are MNHEY and SMNVEV (reference sequence). The CDR3 sequence: CASSLSIGTPYNEQFF. The CDR3 region has the DNA TGTGCCAGCAGTTTATCGATCGGGACTCCTTACAATGAGCAGTTCTTC.

The chain uses TRBV19 and TRBJ1-2; D might be TRBD1 (5 bases). V lost 6 bases, J lost 5 bases, and 13 bases lay in between. This CDR3 has 13 amino acids. CDR1 and CDR2 (germline): LNHDA, SQIVND (reference sequence). The CDR3 region has the DNA TGTGCCAGTAGAATGGGGGGGATTTATGGCTACACCTTC. Encoded protein: CASRMGGIYGYTF.

This clonotype has ten or more counts. The chain joins TRBV7-9 to TRBJ2-1; maybe TRBD2 (5 bases). In germline, CDR1 is SEHNR, CDR2 FQNEAQ (reference sequence). The CDR3 loop spans 14 amino acids. Trimming removed 3 bases at V and 6 bases at J, with 12 bases between. CDR3 bases: TGTGCCAGCAGCTTCTTGAAGGGAGCCAATGAGCAGTTCTTC. As protein: CASSFLKGANEQFF.

This clonotype was recorded at least ten times. CDR3 in amino acids: CASSLDGKAQYF. Written as DNA, the CDR3 is TGTGCCAGCAGTTTGGACGGCAAGGCGCAGTATTTT. The chain employs TRBV12-3 or TRBV12-4 and TRBJ2-3; D is unresolved. This CDR3 is built from 12 residues. Trimming cost V 3 bases and J 10 bases, with 11 bases left between them.

This clonotype showed up just a few times. J is TRBJ1-3 and V is TRBV30; TRBD1 might be the D (6 bases). Trimming took 4 bases from V and 10 from J, leaving 14 bases between them. The CDR3 extends over 12 amino acids. Per the germline V gene, CDR1 is GTSNPN and CDR2 is SVGIG (reference sequence). CDR3 sequence (DNA): TGTGCCTGGAAGATGGGGGGGGCTACCATATATTTT. This gives the protein CAWKMGGATIYF. The variable domain in full, with the rest retrieved from reference TRBV30 and TRBJ1-3, is SQTIHQWPATLVQPVGSPLSLECTVEGTSNPNLYWYRQAAGRGLQLLFYSVGIGQISSEVPQNLSASRPQDRQFILSSKKLLLSDSGFYLCAWKMGGATIYFGEGSWLTVV.